This T cell receptor beta chain was captured by sequencing in a study of blood T cell repertoires in COVID-19. Study details: The analysed material was cDNA or gDNA that came from T cells, B-cell-depleted T cells, or PBMCs.

Participants' reported clinical history set cohort assignment. Per germline, CDR1 SGHKS and CDR2 YYEKEE (reference sequence). The CDR3 runs to 17 residues. After removal of 5 bases from V and 3 bases from J, the junction contained 15 bases not matched to a gene. Methods used by the authors: Cell counts per sample came from amplifying reference gene primers. TCRdb's table, derived via immunoSEQ multiplex PCR, lists solely in-frame clones and lacks some. V and J calls and clone size follow that table, whereas D and trimming were derived from the DNA. The sample holds about 150,000 clones; roughly 87% are singletons and the top ten take over 4%.

The TCR comes from a woman between 40 and 50 years old who had been exposed to COVID-19. What was sequenced was PBMCs or T cells enriched from blood (not recorded which). V gene TRBV5-5 combines with J gene TRBJ2-5; 8 bases are shared with TRBD2. The DNA of the CDR3 is TGTGCCAGCAGTCCGATAGCGGGACAAAAAATGGAAGAGACCCAGTACTTC. This codes for CASSPIAGQKMEETQYF.